The 15 T cell receptor beta chains below all came from one sample that was sequenced in a study of shared clonotypes between healthy human individuals. Assay: immunoSEQ multiplex PCR; the TCRdb copy retains only in-frame clones and omits some. The profile covers around 330,000 clones, with approximately 79% appearing a single time and 10% taken by the ten largest. Material for sequencing was memory CD4+ T cells sorted from blood. Sample subset: CD45RA-negative fraction. These TCRs come from a man younger than 40 in good health.

The rearrangement uses TRBV29-1 and TRBJ2-1; 11 bases agree with TRBD2. Germline V gives CDR1 SQVTM, CDR2 ANQGSEA. With 3 bases clipped from V and 9 bases from J, the junction kept 7 bases outside the gene matches. This CDR3 is 14 amino acids long. CDR3 sequence reads: CSVELLAGAGEQFF. The CDR3, as DNA: TGCAGCGTTGAGCTACTAGCGGGAGCCGGTGAGCAGTTCTTC.

In this sample, this clone turned up once. V usage is TRBV30 and J usage is TRBJ1-1; a possible D gene is TRBD1 (5 bases). The V end was cut by 5 bases, the J end by 4 bases, with 20 bases between. This CDR3 comprises 15 residues. Germline V gives CDR1 GTSNPN, CDR2 SVGIG (reference sequence). The CDR3 sequence: CAWRSRVSLLTEAFF. CDR3 coding DNA: TGTGCCTGGCGTAGCAGGGTGTCGTTGCTCACTGAAGCTTTCTTT.

The chain links TRBV4-2 to TRBJ2-7; TRBD2 aligns across 9 bases. Germline loops: CDR1 LGHNA, CDR2 YNFKEQ. With V trimmed by 8 bases and J by 3 bases, 5 bases remained unmatched. The CDR3 extends over 13 amino acids. CDR3 amino acids: CASGQTSGYEQYF. The CDR3 coding sequence is TGTGCCAGCGGACAGACTAGCGGCTACGAGCAGTACTTC.

The V call is TRBV7-2, the J call TRBJ1-1; D possibly corresponds to TRBD1 (6 bases). The V end lost 5 bases, the J end lost 0 bases, and 10 bases lay between the germline ends. Germline loops: CDR1 SGHTA, CDR2 FQGNSA. The CDR3 contains 14 residues. This chain's CDR3 is CASSAQGLNTEAFF. CDR3 nucleotides: TGTGCCAGCAGCGCACAGGGTCTGAACACTGAAGCTTTCTTT.

This clone was observed a few times. The CDR3 here is CASSYWGGGAYNEQFF. The CDR3 DNA reads as TGTGCCAGCAGTTACTGGGGCGGAGGCGCCTACAATGAGCAGTTCTTC. The rearrangement uses TRBV6-5 and TRBJ2-1; TRBD1 or TRBD2 may be the D gene (5 bases each). Germline V gene sequence: CDR1 MNHEY, CDR2 SVGAGI. This CDR3 region has 16 residues. Trimming cost V 1 base and J 2 bases, with 12 bases left between them.

The V gene is TRBV7-2, the J gene TRBJ1-1, with unresolved D. Germline V gene lookup returns CDR1 SGHTA and CDR2 FQGNSA. The CDR3 is made up of 16 amino acids. V was trimmed by 2 bases and J by 1 base, leaving 14 bases between them. The CDR3 reads CASSLRFGERNTEAFF. The DNA for the CDR3 is TGTGCCAGCAGCTTACGTTTTGGGGAGAGGAACACTGAAGCTTTCTTT.

The chain carries TRBV19 and TRBJ2-7; 9 nucleotides agree with TRBD1. Germline trimming cut 5 bases from V and 6 bases from J; bases unmatched to any gene: 11. Germline V gene data show CDR1 as LNHDA and CDR2 as SQIVND (reference sequence). The CDR3 spans 15 residues. Here the CDR3 reads CASSDLGQGVSEQYF. The CDR3, as DNA: TGTGCCAGTAGTGACCTGGGACAGGGCGTCTCCGAGCAGTACTTC.

The V gene is TRBV2, the J gene TRBJ2-7, with TRBD1 matching 7 bases. Looked up from germline, CDR1 is SNHLY and CDR2 is FYNNEI. Trimming took 7 bases from V and 3 from J; bases not matched to a gene: 12. The CDR3 consists of 15 residues. The CDR3 DNA reads TGTGCCAGCACGGAAATACAGGGGAATCGCTACGAGCAGTACTTC. This translates into CASTEIQGNRYEQYF. Supplemented by reference TRBV2 and TRBJ2-7, the full variable domain reads EPEVTQTPSHQVTQMGQEVILRCVPISNHLYFYWYRQILGQKVEFLVSFYNNEISEKSEIFDDQFSVERPDGSNFTLKIRSTKLEDSAMYFCASTEIQGNRYEQYFGPGTRLTVT.

This clone was seen only a few times. The V gene is TRBV7-8, the J gene TRBJ2-5; 9 nucleotides match TRBD2. The CDR3 length is 18 residues. Germline V gene data show CDR1 as SGHVS and CDR2 as FQNEAQ. V lost 5 bases and J lost 2; bases outside the gene matches: 15. The CDR3: CASSPTRSGLARQETQYF. Here the CDR3 DNA reads TGTGCCAGCAGCCCAACCCGGTCCGGACTAGCGAGACAAGAGACCCAGTACTTC.

This chain joins TRBV5-1 and TRBJ1-1; D is unresolved. The CDR3 length is 14 residues. Trimming removed 1 base from V and 2 bases from J, with 9 bases in between. From germline, CDR1 is SGHRS and CDR2 YFSETQ. This CDR3 reads CASSLSAQNTEAFF. CDR3 bases: TGCGCCAGCAGCTTGTCCGCGCAAAACACTGAAGCTTTCTTT.

The gene calls are TRBV12-5 and TRBJ2-1; D ambiguous. Trimming shortened V by 6 bases and J by 2 bases, and 11 bases separated the two germline ends. The CDR3 length is 14 residues. Germline-derived CDR1 and CDR2 are LGHNT and FRNRAP. The CDR3 region has the DNA TGTGCTAGTGGGGAAGGCTACCCCTACAATGAGCAGTTCTTC. This codes for CASGEGYPYNEQFF.

V and J are TRBV7-8 and TRBJ2-7; 10 bases fit TRBD2. This CDR3 is built from 17 residues. Germline loops: CDR1 SGHVS, CDR2 FQNEAQ. Trimming cost V 3 bases and J 1 base; bases outside gene matches: 9. DNA of the CDR3: TGTGCCAGCAGCTTGGAACGAAGTAGCGGGAGGTCCTACGAGCAGTACTTC. It is translated as CASSLERSSGRSYEQYF.

This chain joins TRBV4-3 and TRBJ2-1, with 10 nucleotides matching TRBD2. Trimming cost V 0 bases and J 8 bases; bases outside gene matches: 10. Germline values: CDR1 LGHNA, CDR2 YSLEER. The CDR3 consists of 17 residues. The DNA of the CDR3 is TGCGCCAGCAGCCAAGAGGCTAGCGGGAGCTTTACAGATGAGCAGTTCTTC. Translating it yields CASSQEASGSFTDEQFF.

The chain couples TRBV2 to TRBJ1-2; 7 nucleotides line up with TRBD1. The CDR3 is made up of 11 amino acids. V was clipped by 5 bases and J by 8 bases; unmatched bases: 2. From germline, CDR1 is SNHLY and CDR2 FYNNEI. The CDR3 reads CASSPTGGYTF. The CDR3 DNA follows: TGTGCCAGCAGTCCGACAGGGGGCTACACCTTC.

This chain joins TRBV6-6 and TRBJ2-3; 14 positions agree with TRBD2. CDR1 MNHNY and CDR2 SVGAGI come from the germline V gene (reference sequence). Trimming removed 11 bases from V and 4 bases from J; junction bases left unmatched: 5. The CDR3 runs to 14 residues. The CDR3, as DNA: TGTGCCGGGACTAGCGGGGGAAGGGCAGATACGCAGTATTTT. Encoded protein: CAGTSGGRADTQYF.